This T cell receptor beta chain came from a study of blood T cell repertoires in COVID-19. Only in-frame clones appear in the TCRdb table, and some are missing; sequencing was by immunoSEQ multiplex PCR. Seen here are under 200,000 clones, 82% observed once, and the top ten hold more than 4.5%. With 6 bases clipped from V and 2 bases from J, the junction kept 1 base outside the gene matches. The CDR3 consists of 12 residues. The V gene's germline CDR1 is MNHEY and CDR2 SVGAGI. The TCR sequence derives from an older woman with acute COVID-19. This sequence joins TRBV6-5 and TRBJ2-7; 7 bases are shared with TRBD2. Material: PBMCs or T cells enriched from blood (not recorded which). CDR3 coding DNA: TGTGCCAGCAGAGCGGGGCCCTACGAGCAGTACTTC. It codes for CASRAGPYEQYF.